Listed below are T cell receptor beta chains from one sample, sequenced in a study of identical twins. TCRdb reprocessed the 5' RACE reads with MiXCR, giving one entry per CDR3 protein. The repertoire holds 310,000 or so distinct CDR3 sequences, with about 8.3% as singletons. The same data also went into a second study, on yellow fever vaccine responses in identical twins.

The sequencing sample was made of memory (CD45RO+) T cells sorted from blood. Receptor source: a woman between 18 and 29 years old in good health. Both conserved end residues are part of each CDR3. D genes are given only for firm matches. A clone size is listed for some rows: how often the clone was seen (once, few, many), or a class if it is expanded.

D: -; V: TRBV25-1; J: TRBJ2-2; size: few; CDR3: CASSGDNPAGELFF; DNA: TGTGCCAGCAGTGGGGATAACCCCGCCGGGGAGCTGTTTTTT
D: -; V: TRBV9; J: TRBJ2-2; size: -; CDR3: CASSVSGSANTGELFF; DNA: TGTGCCAGCAGCGTGTCCGGGTCCGCGAACACCGGGGAGCTGTTTTTT
D: -; V: TRBV10-1; J: TRBJ2-5; size: many; CDR3: CASSDGIGRETQYF; DNA: TGCGCCAGCAGTGACGGGATAGGACGGGAGACCCAGTACTTC
D: -; V: TRBV7-8; J: TRBJ2-7; size: -; CDR3: CASSPFQGTLSYEQYF; DNA: TGTGCCAGCAGCCCATTCCAGGGGACGCTCTCCTACGAGCAGTACTTC
D: -; V: TRBV11-2; J: TRBJ2-3; size: -; CDR3: CASSLVPLGNTQYF; DNA: TGTGCCAGCAGCTTAGTACCACTGGGGAATACGCAGTATTTT
D: -; V: TRBV5-1; J: TRBJ2-2; size: many; CDR3: CASRGGVAIANTGELFF; DNA: TGCGCCAGCAGGGGTGGGGTGGCCATCGCGAACACCGGGGAGCTGTTTTTT
D: TRBD1; V: TRBV5-5; J: TRBJ2-5; size: -; CDR3: CASSSTGRQETQYF; DNA: TGTGCCAGCAGCTCGACAGGGCGGCAAGAGACCCAGTACTTC
D: -; V: TRBV12-3/TRBV12-4; J: TRBJ2-2; size: many; CDR3: CASSSVSFGGLFF; DNA: TGTGCCAGCAGTTCTGTTAGTTTCGGCGGGTTGTTTTTT
D: -; V: TRBV15; J: TRBJ1-1; size: -; CDR3: CATSRDPHRDTEAFF; DNA: TGTGCCACCAGCAGAGATCCCCATCGGGACACTGAAGCTTTCTTT
D: TRBD2; V: TRBV11-3; J: TRBJ2-7; size: few; CDR3: CASSFKAGGSYEQYF; DNA: TGTGCCAGCAGCTTCAAAGCGGGAGGGTCCTACGAGCAGTACTTC
D: TRBD2; V: TRBV3-1; J: TRBJ2-1; size: -; CDR3: CASSQRTSGGAYFYNEQFF; DNA: TGTGCCAGCAGCCAAAGGACTAGCGGGGGGGCCTATTTCTACAATGAGCAGTTCTTC
D: TRBD2; V: TRBV20-1; J: TRBJ2-5; size: few; CDR3: CSARTLAGEGRWETQYF; DNA: TGCAGTGCTAGAACCCTAGCGGGGGAGGGCCGCTGGGAGACCCAGTACTTC
D: TRBD1; V: TRBV5-1; J: TRBJ1-6; size: few; CDR3: CASSRDRAYNSPLHF; DNA: TGCGCCAGCAGTCGGGACAGGGCGTATAATTCACCCCTCCACTTT
D: TRBD2; V: TRBV2; J: TRBJ2-1; size: -; CDR3: CASSTLAGGYYEQFF; DNA: TGTGCCAGCAGTACCCTAGCGGGAGGGTACTATGAGCAGTTCTTC
D: TRBD2; V: TRBV6-1; J: TRBJ2-1; size: few; CDR3: CASRVRRTSGVSSYNEQFF; DNA: TGTGCCAGCCGGGTCCGCCGGACTAGCGGGGTTAGCTCCTACAATGAGCAGTTCTTC
D: -; V: TRBV20-1; J: TRBJ1-3; size: many; CDR3: CSAAAPGNTIYF; DNA: TGCAGTGCTGCGGCTCCTGGAAACACCATATATTTT
D: -; V: TRBV24-1; J: TRBJ2-3; size: many; CDR3: CATRDGTDTQYF; DNA: TGTGCCACCCGGGATGGAACAGATACGCAGTATTTT
D: -; V: TRBV12-3/TRBV12-4; J: TRBJ1-1; size: -; CDR3: CASSLGPGNTEAFF; DNA: TGTGCCAGCAGTTTGGGTCCCGGGAACACTGAAGCTTTCTTT
D: -; V: TRBV24-1; J: TRBJ1-5; size: -; CDR3: CATSDAQGDSNQPQHF; DNA: TGTGCCACCAGTGATGCCCAGGGTGATAGCAATCAGCCCCAGCATTTT
D: TRBD1; V: TRBV4-2; J: TRBJ2-5; size: few; CDR3: CASSQDHGTGGETQYF; DNA: TGTGCCAGCAGCCAAGATCATGGGACAGGGGGAGAGACCCAGTACTTC
D: TRBD2; V: TRBV10-3; J: TRBJ2-3; size: -; CDR3: CAISATGSLAGADTQYF; DNA: TGTGCCATCAGTGCTACAGGGTCACTAGCGGGAGCAGATACGCAGTATTTT
D: -; V: TRBV7-9; J: TRBJ1-2; size: -; CDR3: CASSSLVGGGYTF; DNA: TGTGCCAGCAGCTCCCTGGTAGGAGGTGGCTACACCTTC
D: -; V: TRBV10-3; J: TRBJ1-1; size: -; CDR3: CAIRGDHGSQGIRTEAFF; DNA: TGTGCCATCCGAGGGGATCACGGATCCCAGGGAATCCGCACTGAAGCTTTCTTT
D: -; V: TRBV4-2; J: TRBJ1-1; size: many; CDR3: CASSQDERGRAPNTEAFF; DNA: TGTGCCAGCAGCCAAGATGAGAGAGGAAGGGCCCCAAACACTGAAGCTTTCTTT
D: -; V: TRBV6-2/TRBV6-3; J: TRBJ1-1; size: many; CDR3: CASRIVLNTEAFF; DNA: TGTGCCAGCAGAATTGTCCTGAACACTGAAGCTTTCTTT
D: -; V: TRBV20-1; J: TRBJ1-6; size: many; CDR3: CSARDLQGSNSPLHF; DNA: TGCAGTGCTAGAGATCTCCAGGGCAGTAATTCACCCCTCCACTTT
D: -; V: TRBV3-1; J: TRBJ1-6; size: -; CDR3: CASSQIRRNSPLHF; DNA: TGTGCCAGCAGCCAAATAAGACGGAATTCACCCCTCCACTTT
D: -; V: TRBV10-2; J: TRBJ1-2; size: -; CDR3: CASYRESYGYTF; DNA: TGCGCCAGCTACAGGGAGAGCTATGGCTACACCTTC
D: TRBD2; V: TRBV7-8; J: TRBJ2-2; size: few; CDR3: CASSFWVSSGTNTGELFF; DNA: TGTGCCAGCAGCTTTTGGGTTTCTAGCGGGACAAACACCGGGGAGCTGTTTTTT
D: TRBD2; V: TRBV5-1; J: TRBJ2-3; size: few; CDR3: CASREGGASTDTQYF; DNA: TGCGCCAGCCGTGAGGGAGGGGCAAGCACAGATACGCAGTATTTT
D: -; V: TRBV7-9; J: TRBJ2-7; size: -; CDR3: CASSLELANEQYF; DNA: TGTGCCAGCAGCTTGGAATTAGCGAACGAGCAGTACTTC
D: -; V: TRBV27; J: TRBJ1-5; size: many; CDR3: CASSPWGGLPQHF; DNA: TGTGCCAGCAGTCCCTGGGGGGGTTTGCCCCAGCATTTT
D: -; V: TRBV27; J: TRBJ2-1; size: -; CDR3: CASSPRTAAYNEQFF; DNA: TGTGCCAGCAGTCCGCGGACGGCGGCCTACAATGAGCAGTTCTTC
D: TRBD2; V: TRBV20-1; J: TRBJ2-5; size: few; CDR3: CSANNPTSGGQETQYF; DNA: TGCAGTGCTAATAATCCGACTAGCGGGGGCCAAGAGACCCAGTACTTC
D: TRBD2; V: TRBV20-1; J: TRBJ2-7; size: -; CDR3: CSARSQRDYEQYF; DNA: TGCAGTGCTAGATCCCAGCGGGACTACGAGCAGTACTTC
D: TRBD1; V: TRBV6-1; J: TRBJ2-1; size: few; CDR3: CASSEGTGGVDEQFF; DNA: TGTGCCAGCAGTGAAGGGACAGGGGGAGTGGATGAGCAGTTCTTC